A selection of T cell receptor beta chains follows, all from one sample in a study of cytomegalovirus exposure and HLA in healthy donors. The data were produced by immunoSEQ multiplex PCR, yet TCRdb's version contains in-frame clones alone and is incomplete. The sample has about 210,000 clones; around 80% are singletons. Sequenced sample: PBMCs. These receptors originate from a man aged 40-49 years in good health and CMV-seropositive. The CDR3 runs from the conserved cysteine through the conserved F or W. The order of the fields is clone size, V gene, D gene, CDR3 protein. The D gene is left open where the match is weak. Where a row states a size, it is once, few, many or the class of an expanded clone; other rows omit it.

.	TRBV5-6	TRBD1	CASSLNRGTYNTGELFF
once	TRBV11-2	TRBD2	CATRGGPRNEQFF
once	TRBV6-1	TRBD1	CASRGQGSAEQFF
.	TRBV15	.	CATSRRDPGTYPNEKLFF
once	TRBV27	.	CASSLIWTGEVTYEQYF
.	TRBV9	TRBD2	CASSVQGLAGAYEQYF
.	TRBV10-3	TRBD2	CAISEWSGSHTGELFF
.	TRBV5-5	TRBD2	CASSLGTAGGRTDTQYF
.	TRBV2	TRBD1	CASSRGTGGVEAFF
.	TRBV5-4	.	CASSGGGTNEKLFF
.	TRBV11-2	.	CASSPWGLDINYGYTF
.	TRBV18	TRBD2	CASSPLPGLRKETQYF
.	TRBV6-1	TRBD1	CASTRQGIGYTF
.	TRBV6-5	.	CASSYSGYGEIDGYTF
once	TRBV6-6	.	CASSSAGLEANEKLFF
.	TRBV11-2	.	CASSLSDSSNQPQHF
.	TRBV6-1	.	CASSDLQDNQPQHF
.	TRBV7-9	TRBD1	CASSLSTGVVNEQFF
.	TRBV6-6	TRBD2	CASTRGLAGRAGELFF
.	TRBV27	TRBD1	CASSPFGGQGRGYTF
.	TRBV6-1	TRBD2	CATLAGSYNEQFF
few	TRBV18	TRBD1	CASSPGQGKRNTEAFF
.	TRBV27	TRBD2	CASRPSSGRAGTYEQYF